Each of the 14 T cell receptor beta chains below was sequenced from the same sample in a study of breast tumors, draining lymph nodes, adjacent tissues. TCRdb re-derived calls from the multiplex PCR reads in MiXCR, one entry per CDR3 protein. Among approximately 130,000 distinct CDR3 sequences listed, approximately 21% were seen once. The lymph nodes were axillary draining lymph nodes from breast cancer patients. The sequencing input was axillary lymph node tissue. The source of these receptors is a female donor with breast cancer. Some clones in this sample may be carry-over from other donors' samples.

The table lists this clonotype with many counts. The gene calls are TRBV5-1 and TRBJ1-4, with D unresolved. Looked up from germline, CDR1 is SGHRS and CDR2 is YFSETQ. The CDR3 contains 14 residues. The V and J ends lost 0 bases and 8 bases respectively, with 11 bases between them. The CDR3 is CASSLEWGEEKLFF. In DNA, the CDR3 is TGCGCCAGCAGCTTGGAGTGGGGAGAGGAAAAACTGTTTTTT.

Ten or more counts support this clonotype. The rearrangement links TRBV13 to TRBJ1-2, with D perhaps TRBD1 (5 bases). Germline V gene sequence: CDR1 PRHDT, CDR2 FYEKMQ (reference sequence). The CDR3 consists of 17 residues. V was pared by 4 bases and J by 0 bases, with 18 bases between. CDR3 in amino acids: CASSSERQLSANYGYTF. The CDR3 nucleotides are TGTGCCAGCAGCTCAGAACGACAGCTATCAGCTAACTATGGCTACACCTTC.

The rearrangement uses TRBV2 and TRBJ2-7; 7 positions agree with TRBD2. Germline V gene data show CDR1 as SNHLY and CDR2 as FYNNEI. This CDR3 spans 18 amino acids. V trimming: 5 bases; J trimming: 2 bases; junction bases outside the gene matches: 18. This CDR3 is CASSTTGGRRMRAYEQYF. The CDR3 DNA reads TGTGCCAGCAGTACTACGGGGGGTCGACGGATGAGAGCCTACGAGCAGTACTTC.

The chain links TRBV5-1 to TRBJ2-5; tentative D call: TRBD2 (5 bases). The CDR3 extends over 19 amino acids. Trimming pared 2 bases from V and 2 bases from J, leaving 25 bases between. Germline CDR1 reads SGHRS; CDR2 reads YFSETQ. The CDR3 DNA follows: TGCGCCAGCAGCTTAATGGGCGGCATTGTGAGCGGAGGACAAGAGACCCAGTACTTC. Its protein product is CASSLMGGIVSGGQETQYF.

This clonotype appeared many times. The chain carries TRBV28 and TRBJ2-7; possibly TRBD2 for D (5 bases). Per the germline V gene, CDR1 is MDHEN and CDR2 is SYDVKM. The CDR3 spans 12 residues. V dropped 5 bases and J dropped 5 bases, with 10 bases sitting between them. The CDR3 bases are TGTGCCAGCAGTGAGGGTTCCAACGAGCAGTACTTC. Translation: CASSEGSNEQYF.

Comment on this clonotype: The junction departs from the called germline gene at one end, perhaps through a read error. The V call is TRBV5-1, the J call TRBJ2-2; 7 bases agree with TRBD1. There are 15 residues in the CDR3. Germline CDR1 SGHRS, CDR2 YFSETQ. CDR3 region: CASSPDRRSTRELFF. The CDR3 nucleotides read TGCGCCAGCAGCCCGGACAGGAGAAGCACCAGGGAGCTGTTTTTT.

The chain combines TRBV20-1 with TRBJ2-1; 8 positions agree with TRBD2. Germline V lookup: CDR1 DFQATT, CDR2 SNEGSKA (reference sequence). The J segment lost 6 bases and the V segment lost 2 bases, leaving 9 bases of the junction unmatched. This CDR3 has 15 amino acids. The CDR3 coding sequence is TGCAGTGCTAGACCGGGGACTAGAGGCACCAATGAGCAGTTCTTC. Its translation is CSARPGTRGTNEQFF.

This clonotype has a count of ten or more. This chain joins TRBV5-5 and TRBJ2-7; 8 bases fit TRBD2. The CDR3 length is 22 residues. CDR1 is SGHKS, CDR2 YYEKEE, per germline (reference sequence). Trimming cost V 3 bases and J 3 bases; bases outside gene matches: 29. The CDR3 here is CASSSPWCPFGFSGSRFYEQYF. The CDR3 DNA reads TGTGCCAGCAGCTCGCCTTGGTGTCCCTTCGGTTTCAGCGGGAGTCGTTTCTACGAGCAGTACTTC.

This clonotype occurred many times. This sequence joins TRBV6-5 and TRBJ2-3; 7 nucleotides line up with TRBD2. The J segment lost 2 bases and the V segment lost 0 bases, leaving 5 bases of the junction unmatched. The length of the CDR3 is 16 residues. CDR1 and CDR2 (germline): MNHEY, SVGAGI. CDR3 nucleotide sequence: TGTGCCAGCAGTTACTCGGGGGGAGGGCCCACAGATACGCAGTATTTT. Its translation: CASSYSGGGPTDTQYF.

A note on this clonotype: An end of the junction differs from the germline gene, which may be a read error. The CDR3 nucleotides are TGTGCCAGCAATTCTCCTCCCGGACTAGCGATCCACACCGGGGAGCTGCTTTTT. Protein: CASNSPPGLAIHTGELLF. The chain carries TRBV12-3 or TRBV12-4 and TRBJ2-2; 9 nucleotides line up with TRBD2. The CDR3 extends over 18 amino acids.

A note on this clonotype: A much bigger clone sits one base away, suggesting this may be a read error. This sequence joins TRBV15 and TRBJ2-7; possible D gene TRBD2, 5 bases. V shed 0 bases and J shed 5 bases, with 14 bases lying between them. Germline CDR1 reads LNHNV; CDR2 reads YYDKDF (reference sequence). This CDR3 is built from 15 residues. CDR3 coding DNA: TGTGCCACCAGCAGAGATCTAGGAGGTGTTAACGAGCAGTACTTC. This translates into CATSRDLGGVNEQYF.

This clonotype was recorded at least ten times. The chain links TRBV3-1 to TRBJ1-2, with TRBD1 as a possible D gene (5 bases). The germline V and J ends were trimmed by 1 base and 3 bases, with 12 bases remaining between them. From germline, CDR1 is LGHDT and CDR2 YNNKEL (reference sequence). The CDR3 covers 15 residues. CDR3 in amino acids: CASSQVRRGDYGYTF. The DNA for the CDR3 is TGTGCCAGCAGCCAAGTTCGGCGGGGCGACTATGGCTACACCTTC.

A note on this clonotype: This may be a read error, as it is one base from a much larger clone. The chain links TRBV14 to TRBJ1-2; D might be TRBD1 (6 bases). This CDR3 region has 13 residues. The germline V gene has CDR1 SGHDN and CDR2 FVKESK. The CDR3 DNA follows: TGTGCCAGCAGCCCGACCCGGAATGGGGGCTACGCCTTC. Protein: CASSPTRNGGYAF.

This clonotype appeared a few times. This rearrangement joins TRBV27 to TRBJ2-7; D uncertain. The CDR3 runs 13 residues. Trimming took off 6 bases at V and 0 bases at J, with 9 bases between the two ends. Germline V gene data show CDR1 as MNHEY and CDR2 as SMNVEV (reference sequence). The CDR3 is CASSGSYSYEQYF. In DNA form, the CDR3 reads TGTGCCAGCAGCGGCAGTTACTCCTACGAGCAGTACTTC.